This T cell receptor (beta chain) came from a study of blood T cell repertoires in COVID-19. On the study more broadly: COVID-19 samples from acute and convalescent phases originated in the United States, Italy and Spain. PBMCs, B-cell-depleted T cells, or T cells were the source of the cDNA or gDNA that made up the material.

The CDR3 has 16 amino acids. Germline lookup yields CDR1 MGHRA and CDR2 YSYEKL. The germline V and J ends were trimmed by 1 base and 0 bases, with 13 bases remaining between them. Original analysis: Estimation of nucleated cell counts relied on the amplification of reference gene primers. The protocol was immunoSEQ multiplex PCR, while the TCRdb copy is restricted to in-frame clones and leaves out a portion. For V, J and clone size, that table is used; D and trimming come from the DNA. Among around 200,000 clones listed, 75% to 90% were seen once. Participants had their cohort set by participant-reported clinical history.

The chain carries TRBV4-1 and TRBJ2-7; no definite D call. The sample consisted of PBMCs or T cells enriched from blood (not recorded which). This receptor was taken from a man younger than 40 who had recovered from COVID-19. The CDR3: CASSQVAGISSYEQYF. CDR3 bases: TGCGCCAGCAGCCAAGTGGCAGGAATTTCCTCCTACGAGCAGTACTTC.